This T cell receptor beta chain derives from a study of OX40 agonist ivuxolimab in advanced cancers. Study-level background: Prior anti-PD-1, anti-PD-L1 or anti-CTLA-4 therapy did not bar entry, and 30% to 40% had some. General observations from the study: Clonal expansion was seen in CD4+ and CD8+ blood T cells by week 6 at 0.1 to 3.0 mg/kg.

Trimming left V 2 bases short and J 3 bases short, with 17 bases between. Germline V gene lookup returns CDR1 LNHDA and CDR2 SQIVND (reference sequence). This CDR3 spans 17 amino acids. Systemic immunosuppression or a history of autoimmune disease excluded patients. The table came from immunoSEQ multiplex PCR; TCRdb's copy has only in-frame clones and leaves some out. The sample lists some 70,000 clones; approximately 90% were seen once. A word on this clone: The antigen is not known.

The material sequenced was CD4+ or CD8+ T cells sorted from blood, taken in a trial of the OX40 agonist ivuxolimab. This TCR was sampled from an adult with an advanced solid tumor such as melanoma, head and neck, liver or kidney cancer. The rearrangement links TRBV19 to TRBJ2-1; possibly TRBD2 for D (6 bases). CDR3 protein: CASSIPGRGLNYNEQFF. The CDR3, as DNA: TGTGCCAGTAGTATACCGGGGCGGGGACTCAACTACAATGAGCAGTTCTTC.